This record covers a single TCR beta chain. TCRdb's table, derived via immunoSEQ multiplex PCR, lists solely in-frame clones and lacks some. The data contain about 100,000 clones, around nine tenths of them singletons. This specimen belongs to a study of blood T cell repertoires in COVID-19. About the study: T cells, B-cell-depleted T cells, or PBMCs supplied cDNA or gDNA.

CDR1 and CDR2 from the germline V gene are KGHDR and SFDVKD. The CDR3 totals 15 residues. V dropped 5 bases and J dropped 3 bases, with 14 bases sitting between them. The sequence derives from a man aged 65 to 79 with acute or convalescent COVID-19. The genes are TRBV24-1 and TRBJ2-3; no clear D. Input material: peripheral blood. The chain's CDR3 is CATSGSESGTDTQYF. CDR3 bases: TGTGCCACCAGTGGATCGGAGAGTGGGACAGATACGCAGTATTTT.